The TCR beta chain under discussion was sequenced for a study of blood T cell repertoires in COVID-19. The wider study: The analysed material was cDNA or gDNA that came from T cells, B-cell-depleted T cells, or PBMCs.

As originally analysed: Counts of nucleated cells, estimated from reference gene primer amplification, were obtained. Libraries were prepared by immunoSEQ multiplex PCR; TCRdb keeps only in-frame clonotypes and omits some of them. V, J and clone size derive from that table, while D and trimming were established from the DNA sequence. The profile covers around 180,000 clones, with around 89% appearing a single time and about 3.9% taken by the ten largest. Between the trimmed V and J ends, which lost 3 bases and 5 bases, there was a span of 9 bases. Germline V lookup: CDR1 SGDLS, CDR2 YYNGEE. The CDR3 sequence is 13 residues long.

This chain uses TRBV9 with TRBJ2-4, with D maybe TRBD2 (5 bases). The receptor comes from a woman aged 25 to 39 with acute or convalescent COVID-19. The specimen was peripheral blood. DNA for the CDR3: TGTGCCAGCAGCGCAGGACTCGAAAACATTCAGTACTTC. It translates to CASSAGLENIQYF.